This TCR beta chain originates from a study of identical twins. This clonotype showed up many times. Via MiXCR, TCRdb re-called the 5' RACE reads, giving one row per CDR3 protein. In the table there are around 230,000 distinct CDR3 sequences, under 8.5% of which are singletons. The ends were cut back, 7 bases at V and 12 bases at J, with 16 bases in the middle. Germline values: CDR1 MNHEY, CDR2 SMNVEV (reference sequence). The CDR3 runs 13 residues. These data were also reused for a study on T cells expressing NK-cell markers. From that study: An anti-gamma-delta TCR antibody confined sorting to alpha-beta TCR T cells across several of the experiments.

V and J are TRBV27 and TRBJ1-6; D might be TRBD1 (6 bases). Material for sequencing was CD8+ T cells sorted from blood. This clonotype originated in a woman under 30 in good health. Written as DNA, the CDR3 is TGTGCCAGCAACCTCAGGGGTGCAGGACCCCTCCACTTT. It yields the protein CASNLRGAGPLHF.